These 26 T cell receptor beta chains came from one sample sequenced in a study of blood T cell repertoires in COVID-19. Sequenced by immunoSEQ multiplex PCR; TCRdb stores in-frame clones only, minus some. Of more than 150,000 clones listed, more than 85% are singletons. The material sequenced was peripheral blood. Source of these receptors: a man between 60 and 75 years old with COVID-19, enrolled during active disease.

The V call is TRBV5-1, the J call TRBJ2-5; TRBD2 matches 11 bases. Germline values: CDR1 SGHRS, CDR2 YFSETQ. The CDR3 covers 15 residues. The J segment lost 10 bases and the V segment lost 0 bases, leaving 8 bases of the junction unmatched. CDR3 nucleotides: TGCGCCAGCAGCTTGGCCGGGACTAGCGGTCGGGACCAGTACTTC. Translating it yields CASSLAGTSGRDQYF.

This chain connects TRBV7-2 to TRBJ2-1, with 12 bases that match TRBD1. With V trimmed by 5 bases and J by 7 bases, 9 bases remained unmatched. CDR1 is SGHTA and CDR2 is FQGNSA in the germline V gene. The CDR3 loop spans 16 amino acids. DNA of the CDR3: TGTGCCAGCAGCACCAGGGGACAGGGGGCAGAGAATGAGCAGTTCTTC. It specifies CASSTRGQGAENEQFF. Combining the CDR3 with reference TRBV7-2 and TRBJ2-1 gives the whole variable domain GAGVSQSPSNKVTEKGKDVELRCDPISGHTALYWYRQSLGQGLEFLIYFQGNSAPDKSGLPSDRFSAERTGGSVSTLTIQRTQQEDSAVYLCASSTRGQGAENEQFFGPGTRLTVL.

CDR3 sequence (DNA): TGCGCCAGCAGCCAAGATCCGGGGACAGGGGGGACTAACACTGAAGCTTTCTTT. Translated: CASSQDPGTGGTNTEAFF. This chain uses TRBV4-1 with TRBJ1-1; TRBD1 aligns across 11 bases. This CDR3 has 18 residues. Germline assignment: CDR1 MGHRA and CDR2 YSYEKL. Trimming took 0 bases from V and 2 from J; bases not matched to a gene: 8.

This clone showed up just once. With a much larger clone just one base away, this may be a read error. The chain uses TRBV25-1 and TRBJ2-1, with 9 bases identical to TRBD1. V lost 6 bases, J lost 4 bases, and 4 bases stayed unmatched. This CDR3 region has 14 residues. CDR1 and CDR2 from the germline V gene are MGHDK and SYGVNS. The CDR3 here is CASRGTGTYNEQFF. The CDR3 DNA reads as TGTGCCAGCAGAGGGACAGGGACTTACAATGAGCAGTTCTTC.

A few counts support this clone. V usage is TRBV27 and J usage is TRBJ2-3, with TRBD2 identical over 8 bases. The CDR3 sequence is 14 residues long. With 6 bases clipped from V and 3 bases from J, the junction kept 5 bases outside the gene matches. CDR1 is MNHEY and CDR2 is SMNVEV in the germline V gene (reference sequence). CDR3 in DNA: TGTGCCAGCAGACGAGCGGGAGCGACAGATACGCAGTATTTT. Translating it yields CASRRAGATDTQYF.

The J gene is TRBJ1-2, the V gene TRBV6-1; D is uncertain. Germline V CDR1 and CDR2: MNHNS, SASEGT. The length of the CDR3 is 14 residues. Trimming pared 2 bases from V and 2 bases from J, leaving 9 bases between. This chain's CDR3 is CASSEFLGNYGYTF. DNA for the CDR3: TGTGCCAGCAGTGAATTCCTAGGCAACTATGGCTACACCTTC.

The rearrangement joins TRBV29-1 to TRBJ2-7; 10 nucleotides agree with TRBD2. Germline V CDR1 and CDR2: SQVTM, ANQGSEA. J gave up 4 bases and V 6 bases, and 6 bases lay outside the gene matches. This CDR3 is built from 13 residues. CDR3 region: CSVLLAGPYEQYF. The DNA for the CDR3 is TGCAGCGTCCTACTAGCGGGACCATACGAGCAGTACTTC.

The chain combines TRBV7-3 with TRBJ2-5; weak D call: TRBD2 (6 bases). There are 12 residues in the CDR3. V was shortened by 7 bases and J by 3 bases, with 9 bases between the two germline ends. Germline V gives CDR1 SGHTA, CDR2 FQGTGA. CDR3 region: CASNWEEETQYF. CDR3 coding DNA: TGTGCCAGCAACTGGGAGGAAGAGACCCAGTACTTC. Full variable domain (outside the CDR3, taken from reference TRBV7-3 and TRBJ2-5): GAGVSQTPSNKVTEKGKYVELRCDPISGHTALYWYRQSLGQGPEFLIYFQGTGAADDSGLPNDRFFAVRPEGSVSTLKIQRTERGDSAVYLCASNWEEETQYFGPGTRLLVL.

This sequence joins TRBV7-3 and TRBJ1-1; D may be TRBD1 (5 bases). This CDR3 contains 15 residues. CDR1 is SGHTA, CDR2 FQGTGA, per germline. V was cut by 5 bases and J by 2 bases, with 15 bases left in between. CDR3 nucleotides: TGTGCCAGCAGCCAAGCGGGGGGTACCAACACTGAAGCTTTCTTT. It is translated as CASSQAGGTNTEAFF.

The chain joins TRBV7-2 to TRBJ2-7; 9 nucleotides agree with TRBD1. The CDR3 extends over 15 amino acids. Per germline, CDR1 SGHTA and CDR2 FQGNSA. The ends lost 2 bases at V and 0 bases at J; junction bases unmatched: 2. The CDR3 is CASSLRQGGSYEQYF. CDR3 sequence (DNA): TGTGCCAGCAGCTTAAGACAGGGGGGCTCCTACGAGCAGTACTTC.

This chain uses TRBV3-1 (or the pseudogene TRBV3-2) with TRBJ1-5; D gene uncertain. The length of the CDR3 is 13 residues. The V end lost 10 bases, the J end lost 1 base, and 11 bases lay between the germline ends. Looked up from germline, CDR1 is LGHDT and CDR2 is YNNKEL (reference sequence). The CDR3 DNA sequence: TGTGCCACTGGGGAGACAAGCAATCAGCCCCAGCATTTT. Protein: CATGETSNQPQHF.

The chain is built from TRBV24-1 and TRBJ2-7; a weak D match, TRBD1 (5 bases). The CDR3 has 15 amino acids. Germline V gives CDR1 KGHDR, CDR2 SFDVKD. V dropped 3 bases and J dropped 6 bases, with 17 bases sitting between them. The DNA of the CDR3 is TGTGCCACCAGTGATCCACGGCAGGGCAAACCCGAGCAGTACTTC. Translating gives CATSDPRQGKPEQYF.

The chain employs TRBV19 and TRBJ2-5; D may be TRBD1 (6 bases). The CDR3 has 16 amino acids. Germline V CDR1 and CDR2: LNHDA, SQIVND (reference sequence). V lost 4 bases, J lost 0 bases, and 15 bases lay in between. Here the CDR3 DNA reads TGTGCCAGTAGTACCCCCAGGGGACGACACCAAGAGACCCAGTACTTC. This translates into CASSTPRGRHQETQYF.

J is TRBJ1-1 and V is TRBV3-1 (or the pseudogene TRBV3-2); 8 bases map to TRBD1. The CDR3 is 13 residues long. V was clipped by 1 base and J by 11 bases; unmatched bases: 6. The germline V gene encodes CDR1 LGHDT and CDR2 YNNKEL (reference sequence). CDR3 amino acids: CASSQGSTGVAFF. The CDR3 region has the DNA TGTGCCAGCAGCCAAGGATCGACAGGGGTGGCTTTCTTT.

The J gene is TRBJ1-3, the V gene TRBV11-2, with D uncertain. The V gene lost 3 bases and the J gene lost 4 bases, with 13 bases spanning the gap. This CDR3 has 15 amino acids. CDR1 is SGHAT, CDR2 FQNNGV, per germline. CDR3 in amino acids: CASSFLNRPGNTIYF. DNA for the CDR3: TGTGCCAGCAGCTTTCTCAACAGACCGGGAAACACCATATATTTT.

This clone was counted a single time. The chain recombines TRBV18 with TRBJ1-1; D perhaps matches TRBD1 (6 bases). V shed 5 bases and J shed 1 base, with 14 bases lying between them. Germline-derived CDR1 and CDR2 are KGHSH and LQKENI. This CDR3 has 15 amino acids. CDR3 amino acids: CASSDNRGKNTEAFF. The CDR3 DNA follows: TGTGCCAGCTCAGACAATAGGGGGAAGAACACTGAAGCTTTCTTT.

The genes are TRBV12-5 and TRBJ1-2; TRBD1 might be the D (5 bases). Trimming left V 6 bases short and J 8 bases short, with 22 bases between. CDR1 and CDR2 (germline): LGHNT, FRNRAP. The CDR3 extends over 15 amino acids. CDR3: CASGNGRRGLGGYTF. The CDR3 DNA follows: TGTGCTAGTGGGAACGGAAGGCGGGGCCTAGGGGGCTACACCTTC.

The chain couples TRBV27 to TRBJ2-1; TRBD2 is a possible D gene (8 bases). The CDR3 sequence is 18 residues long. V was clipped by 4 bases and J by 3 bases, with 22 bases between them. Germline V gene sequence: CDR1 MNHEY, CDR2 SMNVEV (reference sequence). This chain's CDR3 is CASSSDRSRGALYNEQFF. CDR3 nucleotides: TGTGCCAGCAGTTCGGACAGGTCGCGGGGGGCTCTCTACAATGAGCAGTTCTTC.

CDR3 in DNA: TGCGCCAGCAGCCTTGATTATCCAGGGGGCACAGATACGCAGTATTTT. The encoded protein is CASSLDYPGGTDTQYF. The chain is built from TRBV4-3 and TRBJ2-3; D is possibly TRBD1 (6 bases). Trimming removed 4 bases at V and 1 base at J, with 15 bases between. CDR1 and CDR2 (germline): LGHNA, YSLEER. The CDR3 extends over 16 amino acids.

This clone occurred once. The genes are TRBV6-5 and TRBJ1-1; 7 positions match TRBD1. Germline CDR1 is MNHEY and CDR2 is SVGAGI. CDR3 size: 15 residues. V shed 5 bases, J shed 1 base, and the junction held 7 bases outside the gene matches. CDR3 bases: TGTGCCAGCAGTCCACAGGGGATTGGGAACACTGAAGCTTTCTTT. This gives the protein CASSPQGIGNTEAFF.

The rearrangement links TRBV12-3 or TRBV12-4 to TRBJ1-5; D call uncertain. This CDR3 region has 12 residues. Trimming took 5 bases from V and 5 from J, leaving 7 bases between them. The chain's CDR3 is CASSPNYQPQHF. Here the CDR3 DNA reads TGTGCCAGCAGTCCTAACTATCAGCCCCAGCATTTT.

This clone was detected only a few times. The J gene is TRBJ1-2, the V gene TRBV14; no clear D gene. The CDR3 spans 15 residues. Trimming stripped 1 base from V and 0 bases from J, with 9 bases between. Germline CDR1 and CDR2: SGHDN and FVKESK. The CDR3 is CASSQGRASNYGYTF. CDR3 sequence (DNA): TGTGCCAGCAGCCAAGGGAGGGCGTCTAACTATGGCTACACCTTC.

CDR3 protein: CASSDTGVVTEAFF. CDR3 sequence (DNA): TGTGCCAGCAGTGATACAGGGGTAGTGACTGAAGCTTTCTTT. The chain is built from TRBV6-6 and TRBJ1-1, with 7 nucleotides matching TRBD1. V shed 5 bases, J shed 5 bases, and the junction held 8 bases outside the gene matches. Per germline, CDR1 MNHNY and CDR2 SVGAGI (reference sequence). CDR3 length: 14 residues.

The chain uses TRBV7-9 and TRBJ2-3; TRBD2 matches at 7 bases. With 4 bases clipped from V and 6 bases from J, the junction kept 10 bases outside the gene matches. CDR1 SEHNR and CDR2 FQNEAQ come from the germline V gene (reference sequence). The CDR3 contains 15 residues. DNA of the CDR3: TGTGCCAGCAGCTCGAGCGGGGTGGGGTATGATACGCAGTATTTT. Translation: CASSSSGVGYDTQYF. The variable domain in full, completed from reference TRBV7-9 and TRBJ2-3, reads DTGVSQNPRHKITKRGQNVTFRCDPISEHNRLYWYRQTLGQGPEFLTYFQNEAQLEKSRLLSDRFSAERPKGSFSTLEIQRTEQGDSAMYLCASSSSGVGYDTQYFGPGTRLTVL.

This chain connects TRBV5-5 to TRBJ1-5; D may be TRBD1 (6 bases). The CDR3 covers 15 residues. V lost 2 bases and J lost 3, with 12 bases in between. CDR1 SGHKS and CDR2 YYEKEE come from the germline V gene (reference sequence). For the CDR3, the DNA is TGTGCCAGCAGCTTAGCACAGGGATACAATCAGCCCCAGCATTTT. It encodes CASSLAQGYNQPQHF.

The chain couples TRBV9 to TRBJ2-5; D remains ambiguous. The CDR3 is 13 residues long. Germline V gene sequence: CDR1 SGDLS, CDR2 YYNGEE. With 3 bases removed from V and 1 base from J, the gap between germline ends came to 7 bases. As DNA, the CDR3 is TGTGCCAGCAGCGGGGTAGCCCAAGAGACCCAGTACTTC. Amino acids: CASSGVAQETQYF.